Below, 30 T cell receptor beta chains from the same sample are listed, as sequenced in a study of T cells in tuberculosis (dated by TCRdb to 2016 to 2018). The library came from the immunoSEQ multiplex PCR assay. TCRdb limited this immuneACCESS table to in-frame rearrangements with V and J called. A share of clones is missing; checked studies link under half to unresolved V genes, and the rest is unexplained. The sample records about 28,000 clones, around 87% of which are singletons. The top ten clonotypes cover roughly 6.2% of the sample. Sequencing used PBMCs. The receptors originated from a donor between 10 and 35 years old with latent tuberculosis or without tuberculosis infection.

The J gene is TRBJ1-3, the V gene TRBV10-2; a weak D match, TRBD1 (5 bases). V was cut by 3 bases and J by 6 bases, with 12 bases left in between. CDR3 length: 14 amino acids. Germline values: CDR1 WSHSY, CDR2 SAAADI. CDR3 DNA sequence: TGCGCCAGCAGTGATCCCCTGACAGTAAACACCATATATTTT. This encodes CASSDPLTVNTIYF.

The chain carries TRBV7-2 and TRBJ2-2, with 11 bases lining up with TRBD2. With 4 bases clipped from V and 4 bases from J, the junction kept 11 bases outside the gene matches. The CDR3 runs to 18 residues. Germline V gene lookup returns CDR1 SGHTA and CDR2 FQGNSA. CDR3: CASSSPGLAGGPTGELFF. The CDR3 DNA sequence: TGTGCCAGCAGCTCCCCCGGCCTAGCGGGGGGCCCCACCGGGGAGCTGTTTTTT. The whole variable domain, remainder taken from reference TRBV7-2 and TRBJ2-2, is GAGVSQSPSNKVTEKGKDVELRCDPISGHTALYWYRQSLGQGLEFLIYFQGNSAPDKSGLPSDRFSAERTGGSVSTLTIQRTQQEDSAVYLCASSSPGLAGGPTGELFFGEGSRLTVL.

J is TRBJ1-5 and V is TRBV7-2; 7 positions agree with TRBD1. This CDR3 contains 14 residues. The V gene end was trimmed by 4 bases and the J gene end by 9 bases; junction bases not matched to a gene: 9. Germline V gene data show CDR1 as SGHTA and CDR2 as FQGNSA. CDR3 in amino acids: CASSSELTGAPQHF. The CDR3 DNA follows: TGTGCCAGCAGCTCTGAGCTAACAGGGGCGCCCCAGCATTTT.

V gene TRBV2 combines with J gene TRBJ1-5; D might be TRBD1 (5 bases). The V end was cut by 3 bases, the J end by 7 bases, with 7 bases between. Germline V gene sequence: CDR1 SNHLY, CDR2 FYNNEI. The length of the CDR3 is 12 residues. CDR3 DNA: TGTGCCAGCAGTGAGGGGGGACAGCCCCAGCATTTT. Residues: CASSEGGQPQHF.

This clone was seen once. The rearrangement links TRBV21-1 to TRBJ2-7; the table assigns TRBD2, which was not confirmed against the DNA. TRBV21-1 is tagged as a pseudogene. The CDR3 extends over 17 amino acids. The CDR3 reads CASSKRGARTCTYEQYF. The CDR3 DNA reads as TGTGCCAGCAGCAAAAGAGGAGCGCGTACTTGTACCTACGAGCAGTACTTC.

V is TRBV6-5 and J is TRBJ1-2, with D possibly TRBD1 on 5 matching bases. Germline V gene sequence: CDR1 MNHEY, CDR2 SVGAGI. V lost 5 bases and J 8 bases, leaving 9 bases between the germline ends. This CDR3 spans 11 amino acids. CDR3 protein: CASSPGYGYTF. The CDR3 DNA follows: TGTGCCAGCAGTCCAGGGTACGGCTACACCTTC.

The chain employs TRBV6-5 and TRBJ2-5; D is perhaps TRBD1 (6 bases). Near its end, the DNA agrees better with TRBJ2-7, so the J call may be wrong. This CDR3 contains 14 residues. CDR1 is MNHEY and CDR2 is SVGAGI in the germline V gene. The CDR3 protein is CASSYSSGAYEQYF. Here the CDR3 DNA reads TGTGCCAGCAGTTACTCGTCAGGGGCCTACGAGCAGTACTTC.

The chain links TRBV16 to TRBJ2-7; possible D gene TRBD2, 5 bases. Germline V gene lookup returns CDR1 KGHSY and CDR2 FQNENV. The CDR3 is 14 amino acids. The CDR3 sequence is CASGIYSGSYEQYF. DNA for the CDR3: TGTGCGTCGGGGATATATTCAGGTTCCTACGAGCAGTACTTC.

V and J are TRBV5-8 and TRBJ1-2; D might be TRBD1 (5 bases). Germline loops: CDR1 SGHTS, CDR2 YDEGEE. The V end lost 5 bases, the J end lost 8 bases, and 19 bases lay between the germline ends. The CDR3 runs 14 residues. This CDR3 is CASRFPETGGGYTF. The CDR3 nucleotides read TGTGCCAGCAGGTTCCCCGAAACAGGAGGGGGCTACACCTTC.

The chain uses TRBV7-3 and TRBJ2-2; TRBD1 agrees at 8 bases. Per the germline V gene, CDR1 is SGHTA and CDR2 is FQGTGA. CDR3 size: 15 residues. The V and J ends lost 6 bases and 7 bases, in that order; junction bases with no gene match: 10. For the CDR3, the DNA is TGTGCCAGCAGTCGGACAGGGTGGTTGCACGGGGAGCTGTTTTTT. It yields the protein CASSRTGWLHGELFF.

The gene calls are TRBV20-1 and TRBJ2-7; maybe TRBD2 (6 bases). Trimming left V 3 bases short and J 7 bases short, with 10 bases between. The germline CDR1 and CDR2 sequences are DFQATT and SNEGSKA (reference sequence). There are 11 residues in the CDR3. CDR3 DNA sequence: TGCAGTGCTAGGTTTAGCGGAGAGCAGTACTTC. Its translation: CSARFSGEQYF.

The chain uses TRBV7-2 and TRBJ2-3; maybe TRBD1 (6 bases). CDR1 and CDR2 (germline): SGHTA, FQGNSA. The CDR3 is made up of 15 amino acids. Trimming removed 4 bases from V and 0 bases from J, with 11 bases in between. CDR3 sequence reads: CASSSGQSSTDTQYF. CDR3 nucleotide sequence: TGTGCCAGCAGCTCAGGACAGTCTAGCACAGATACGCAGTATTTT.

This chain uses TRBV28 with TRBJ2-1; TRBD2 matches 10 bases. CDR3 length: 16 residues. After removal of 5 bases from V and 6 bases from J, the junction contained 10 bases not matched to a gene. Looked up from germline, CDR1 is MDHEN and CDR2 is SYDVKM. The CDR3 here is CASSTRERGGGNEQFF. CDR3 DNA: TGTGCCAGCAGTACGCGGGAGCGGGGGGGCGGCAATGAGCAGTTCTTC.

The V call is TRBV7-2, the J call TRBJ2-2, with D tentatively TRBD1 (5 bases). The CDR3 is 15 amino acids. Deletions cut 5 bases from V and 2 bases from J, with 12 bases between. From germline, CDR1 is SGHTA and CDR2 FQGNSA. The CDR3: CASSPAQGNTGELFF. CDR3 bases: TGTGCCAGCAGCCCAGCCCAGGGTAACACCGGGGAGCTGTTTTTT.

This clone was found a few times. CDR3 bases: TGTGCCAGCAGCCAAAGGACAGGGTCCCCCTACGAGCAGTACTTC. Translating gives CASSQRTGSPYEQYF. V usage is TRBV6-1 and J usage is TRBJ2-7, with TRBD1 matching over 8 bases. Per germline, CDR1 MNHNS and CDR2 SASEGT. This CDR3 has 15 amino acids. Trimming removed 6 bases from V and 2 bases from J; junction bases left unmatched: 9.

The rearrangement uses TRBV5-6 and TRBJ2-5, with D maybe TRBD2 (7 bases). Germline loops: CDR1 SGHDT, CDR2 YYEEEE. This CDR3 region has 14 residues. The V and J ends lost 5 bases and 5 bases respectively, with 16 bases between them. The CDR3 reads CASSSTTGGETQYF. In DNA form, the CDR3 reads TGTGCCAGCAGTTCCACCACGGGGGGCGAGACCCAGTACTTC.

V and J are TRBV5-1 and TRBJ2-7, with 8 bases that match TRBD1. Germline CDR1 SGHRS, CDR2 YFSETQ. This CDR3 spans 15 amino acids. After removal of 0 bases from V and 4 bases from J, the junction contained 6 bases not matched to a gene. In DNA, the CDR3 is TGCGCCAGCAGCTTGGTGGCAGGGGGCGGTTACGAGCAGTACTTC. Encoded protein: CASSLVAGGGYEQYF.

This clone has a handful of counts. The CDR3, as DNA: TGCAGTGCTATTGGGGGGAATGAGCAGTTCTTC. Translation gives CSAIGGNEQFF. The J gene is TRBJ2-1, the V gene TRBV20-1; possible D gene TRBD2, 6 bases. Per germline, CDR1 DFQATT and CDR2 SNEGSKA (reference sequence). This CDR3 region has 11 residues. V lost 4 bases and J 7 bases, leaving 8 bases between the germline ends.

Only a few counts were recorded for this clone. This sequence joins TRBV29-1 and TRBJ2-2; the D is unclear. CDR3 length: 11 residues. Germline loops: CDR1 SQVTM, CDR2 ANQGSEA. V gave up 6 bases and J gave up 3 bases, with 5 bases separating them. The CDR3 is CSVGYTGELFF. Written as DNA, the CDR3 is TGCAGCGTCGGGTACACCGGGGAGCTGTTTTTT.

The table lists this clone with a count of one. V and J are TRBV7-8 and TRBJ1-1; 7 bases align to TRBD1. Germline CDR1 SGHVS, CDR2 FQNEAQ. The CDR3 contains 13 residues. The ends lost 5 bases at V and 6 bases at J; junction bases unmatched: 6. This chain's CDR3 is CASSPGTAPEAFF. The DNA for the CDR3 is TGTGCCAGCAGCCCCGGGACAGCCCCTGAAGCTTTCTTT.

The chain links TRBV23-1 to TRBJ1-5; 8 bases align to TRBD1. TRBV23-1 is noted as an ORF with a role that remains uncertain. This CDR3 spans 20 amino acids. J lost 2 bases, V lost 6 bases, and 21 bases had no gene match. CDR3 region: CASSESPSLRRQGCNQPQHF. In DNA, the CDR3 is TGCGCCAGCAGCGAAAGCCCATCGTTAAGGCGACAGGGGTGCAATCAGCCCCAGCATTTT.

CDR3 protein: CASSRTTGSKYF. CDR3 nucleotides: TGTGCCAGCAGTCGTACGACAGGGTCGAAGTACTTC. This rearrangement joins TRBV9 to TRBJ2-7, with 7 positions matching TRBD1. This CDR3 contains 12 residues. The germline V gene encodes CDR1 SGDLS and CDR2 YYNGEE. V dropped 5 bases and J dropped 11; count of bases not matched to a gene: 10.

This clone was detected only once. The DNA of the CDR3 is TGTGCCAGTAGTAGGAGGGGGGGGCCCCACAATGAGCAGTTCTTC. Amino acids: CASSRRGGPHNEQFF. This chain uses TRBV19 with TRBJ2-1, with a weak D call TRBD2 (7 bases). V was pared by 4 bases and J by 5 bases, with 15 bases between. CDR3 length: 15 amino acids. The germline gives CDR1 LNHDA, CDR2 SQIVND (reference sequence).

J is TRBJ1-2 and V is TRBV19; D is possibly TRBD1 (5 bases). The CDR3 has 15 amino acids. The germline V gene has CDR1 LNHDA and CDR2 SQIVND (reference sequence). Trimming took off 6 bases at V and 3 bases at J, with 17 bases between the two ends. CDR3 in DNA: TGTGCCAGTAGCATCACTAGCGGGGGTGACTATGGCTACACCTTC. It translates to CASSITSGGDYGYTF. Full variable domain (outside the CDR3, taken from reference TRBV19 and TRBJ1-2): DGGITQSPKYLFRKEGQNVTLSCEQNLNHDAMYWYRQDPGQGLRLIYYSQIVNDFQKGDIAEGYSVSREKKESFPLTVTSAQKNPTAFYLCASSITSGGDYGYTFGSGTRLTVV.

A single count supports this clone. The genes are TRBV6-5 and TRBJ2-1; tentative D call: TRBD1 (5 bases). This CDR3 contains 12 residues. Trimming took off 6 bases at V and 4 bases at J, with 7 bases between the two ends. CDR1 and CDR2 from the germline V gene are MNHEY and SVGAGI. The CDR3 sequence is CASRSGYNEQFF. In DNA, the CDR3 is TGTGCCAGCAGGTCAGGGTACAATGAGCAGTTCTTC.

The J gene is TRBJ2-1, the V gene TRBV7-8; TRBD1 aligns across 7 bases. In germline, CDR1 is SGHVS, CDR2 FQNEAQ. The CDR3 length is 15 residues. J lost 9 bases, V lost 5 bases, and 13 bases had no gene match. Here the CDR3 DNA reads TGTGCCAGCAGCCTGGTTCTTGAGGGGGCGGTTGAGCAGTTCTTC. Amino acids: CASSLVLEGAVEQFF. Filled out from reference TRBV7-8 and TRBJ2-1, the complete variable domain reads GAGVSQSPRYKVAKRGQDVALRCDPISGHVSLFWYQQALGQGPEFLTYFQNEAQLDKSGLPSDRFFAERPEGSVSTLKIQRTQQEDSAVYLCASSLVLEGAVEQFFGPGTRLTVL.

This clone was detected once. This chain joins TRBV10-3 and TRBJ2-5, with TRBD1 matching 8 bases. Germline V gives CDR1 ENHRY, CDR2 SYGVKD. V was clipped by 3 bases and J by 1 base; unmatched bases: 4. There are 15 residues in the CDR3. Here the CDR3 DNA reads TGTGCCATCAGTGATTCCAGGGGGCTCCAAGAGACCCAGTACTTC. Residues: CAISDSRGLQETQYF.

This chain uses TRBV7-9 with TRBJ1-1, with 9 bases fitting TRBD1. The length of the CDR3 is 13 residues. Germline assignment: CDR1 SEHNR and CDR2 FQNEAQ (reference sequence). Trimming took 4 bases from V and 9 from J; bases not matched to a gene: 6. CDR3 sequence reads: CASSSRNRGQAFF. The CDR3 coding sequence is TGTGCCAGCAGCTCCCGGAACAGGGGGCAAGCTTTCTTT. The variable domain in full, with the rest retrieved from reference TRBV7-9 and TRBJ1-1, is DTGVSQNPRHKITKRGQNVTFRCDPISEHNRLYWYRQTLGQGPEFLTYFQNEAQLEKSRLLSDRFSAERPKGSFSTLEIQRTEQGDSAMYLCASSSRNRGQAFFGQGTRLTVV.

The chain links TRBV28 to TRBJ1-5, with 8 bases that match TRBD1. This CDR3 region has 16 residues. V was clipped by 6 bases and J by 4 bases; unmatched bases: 11. The V gene's germline CDR1 is MDHEN and CDR2 SYDVKM. DNA of the CDR3: TGTGCCAGCAGACCAAGCCCCCGACAGGGGAATCAGCCCCAGCATTTT. Translation: CASRPSPRQGNQPQHF.

The chain joins TRBV15 to TRBJ2-7; 9 positions agree with TRBD1. V was clipped by 0 bases and J by 3 bases; unmatched bases: 9. Germline values: CDR1 LNHNV, CDR2 YYDKDF (reference sequence). The CDR3 loop spans 17 amino acids. The CDR3 DNA reads TGTGCCACCAGCAGAGAGATGCAAACAGGGGGCATCTACGAGCAGTACTTC. Translating gives CATSREMQTGGIYEQYF.